This T cell receptor beta chain derives from a study of T cells in tuberculosis. Study-wide findings and caveats: Active tuberculosis TCR-alpha repertoires lay closer to GMM-specific TCRs than IGRA-negative controls, suggesting clonal expansion.

The germline CDR1 and CDR2 sequences are SGHAT and FQDESV (reference sequence). The CDR3 is 13 amino acids. V gave up 1 base and J gave up 8 bases; unmatched junction bases: 2. The time point was: new active TB diagnosis, blood taken before or within 7 days of starting treatment. Assay used: immunoSEQ multiplex PCR; TCRdb lists only in-frame clones, some missing. The sample contains around 33,000 clones, about 91% of which appear only once. About this clone: Its antigen is unknown.

The sample in question was PBMCs, obtained at tuberculosis diagnosis. The chain links TRBV11-1 to TRBJ2-1; 7 bases align to TRBD2. This TCR derives from an adult with tuberculosis. Some clones in this sample may be carry-over from other donors' samples. The CDR3 here is CASSLGGGDEQFF. The CDR3 DNA follows: TGTGCCAGCAGCTTAGGTGGGGGGGATGAGCAGTTCTTC.